This is a list of T cell receptor beta chains from one sample in a study of T cell repertoires in ileal Crohn's disease. The table came from immunoSEQ multiplex PCR; TCRdb's copy has only in-frame clones and leaves some out. The table lists approximately 13,000 clones, roughly 78% of them singletons, with roughly 4.5% in the top ten. What was sequenced was ileal tissue. These receptors came from an adult with Crohn's disease. Both conserved end residues are part of each CDR3. A D gene is named only where the DNA matches it firmly. Some rows have no size entry. The others give once, few or many, or a class for an expanded clone.

TRBJ2-7 once TRBV6-6 - CASSPSPDSSYEQYF TGTGCCAGCAGTCCATCGCCGGACTCCAGCTACGAGCAGTACTTC
TRBJ1-1 - TRBV2 TRBD1 CASSKQGLSTEAFF TGTGCCAGCAGCAAACAGGGGCTGAGCACTGAAGCTTTCTTT
TRBJ1-2 - TRBV7-2 - CASSLARVGGYTF TGTGCCAGCAGCTTAGCCAGGGTGGGAGGCTACACCTTC
TRBJ1-2 - TRBV7-2 - CASSPMGGHNYGYTF TGTGCCAGCAGCCCGATGGGGGGTCATAACTATGGCTACACCTTC
TRBJ2-7 - TRBV29-1 - CSVEAPSAGALYEQYF TGCAGCGTTGAAGCCCCATCGGCGGGGGCCCTCTACGAGCAGTACTTC
TRBJ2-5 - TRBV7-9 - CASSSTRETQYF TGTGCCAGCAGCTCCACCCGGGAGACCCAGTACTTC
TRBJ2-1 - TRBV7-2 TRBD2 CASSIRSLAGGNEQFF TGTGCCAGCAGCATTAGATCACTAGCGGGGGGGAATGAGCAGTTCTTC
TRBJ2-1 - TRBV30 - CAWRGHRNEQFF TGTGCCTGGAGGGGACACAGAAATGAGCAGTTCTTC
TRBJ2-2 - TRBV15 TRBD2 CATSRAREITGELFF TGTGCCACCAGCAGAGCGCGGGAGATCACCGGGGAGCTGTTTTTT
TRBJ2-2 few TRBV1 - CTSRRGGLIGELFF TGCACCAGCAGGCGGGGGGGACTCATCGGGGAGCTGTTTTTT
TRBJ2-7 - TRBV5-1 - CASRTALPSGEQYF TGCGCCAGCAGGACAGCTCTCCCTTCGGGCGAGCAGTACTTC
TRBJ1-1 few TRBV9 - CASSPVLRGRGTEAFF TGTGCCAGCAGCCCAGTTCTCAGGGGACGGGGCACTGAAGCTTTCTTT
TRBJ1-2 few TRBV5-4 TRBD1 CASSPDRGRVDYGYTF TGTGCCAGCAGCCCGGACAGGGGGCGAGTCGACTATGGCTACACCTTC
TRBJ1-2 medium-sized TRBV5-5 TRBD1 CASSFQGADYGYTF TGTGCCAGCAGCTTTCAGGGGGCTGACTATGGCTACACCTTC
TRBJ2-7 once TRBV18 - CASSPTGLEQYF TGTGCCAGCTCACCTACAGGGTTGGAGCAGTACTTC
TRBJ1-3 - TRBV4-2 - CASSTGGSGNTIYF TGTGCCAGCAGCACCGGGGGCTCTGGAAACACCATATATTTT
TRBJ2-7 - TRBV6-5 TRBD1 CASSFDRVSYEQYF TGTGCCAGCAGTTTTGACAGGGTATCCTACGAGCAGTACTTC
TRBJ2-7 once TRBV4-1 TRBD2 CASSRIIGTGGPIYEQYF TGCGCCAGCAGCCGCATCATAGGAACGGGAGGGCCCATCTACGAGCAGTACTTC
TRBJ2-3 - TRBV15 - CATTRARLTDTQYF TGTGCCACCACGAGAGCACGTCTCACAGATACGCAGTATTTT
TRBJ1-1 - TRBV5-1 - CATGPGGANTEAFF TGCGCCACCGGCCCGGGGGGGGCTAACACTGAAGCTTTCTTT
TRBJ2-7 - TRBV9 TRBD2 CASSATSVGSYEQYF TGTGCCAGCAGCGCGACTAGCGTAGGATCCTACGAGCAGTACTTC
TRBJ1-6 - TRBV12-5 - CASGLVSGAGYNSPLHF TGTGCTAGTGGTTTGGTATCAGGGGCCGGCTATAATTCACCCCTCCACTTT
TRBJ2-7 - TRBV28 TRBD2 CASSSHGGGAYEQYF TGTGCCAGCAGTTCCCACGGCGGGGGGGCCTACGAGCAGTACTTC
TRBJ2-7 - TRBV10-3 TRBD1 CAIRTGQRLLGLSYEQYF TGTGCCATCAGAACGGGACAGAGACTCCTGGGGCTATCCTACGAGCAGTACTTC
TRBJ1-4 - TRBV7-9 TRBD1 CASSLWTGDNEKLFF TGTGCCAGCAGCTTATGGACAGGGGATAATGAAAAACTGTTTTTT
TRBJ2-6 - TRBV4-2 TRBD2 CASSRTSGGSSGANVLTF TGTGCCAGCAGCCGGACTAGCGGGGGGTCCTCTGGGGCCAACGTCCTGACTTTC
TRBJ2-1 - TRBV28 - CASRTALIVSYNEQFF TGTGCCAGCCGAACAGCCCTAATTGTCTCCTACAATGAGCAGTTCTTC
TRBJ2-7 once TRBV20-1 - CSGSNSVEQYF TGCAGTGGGTCAAATTCGGTTGAGCAGTACTTC
TRBJ1-5 - TRBV6-5 TRBD1 CASSPTGTANQPQHF TGTGCCAGCAGTCCGACCGGGACAGCGAATCAGCCCCAGCATTTT
TRBJ1-5 - TRBV6-1 - CASTSPGGGNQPQHF TGTGCCAGCACCAGCCCGGGGGGTGGCAATCAGCCCCAGCATTTT
TRBJ1-3 medium-sized TRBV5-3 TRBD1 CARSLARHPLRGTIYF TGTGCCAGAAGCTTGGCGAGGCACCCTCTCAGGGGGACCATATATTTT
TRBJ2-1 - TRBV12-2 - CASRLVRYSYNEQFF TGTGCAAGTCGCTTAGTCAGATACTCCTACAATGAGCAGTTCTTC
TRBJ2-6 - TRBV4-1 - CASSQETMVAGANVLTF TGCGCCAGCAGCCAAGAGACTATGGTGGCTGGGGCCAACGTCCTGACTTTC
TRBJ2-5 - TRBV7-8 - CASRVGVETQYF TGTGCCAGCAGGGTAGGGGTAGAGACCCAGTACTTC
TRBJ2-2 - TRBV6-5 - CASSYVAGAGTGELFF TGTGCCAGCAGTTACGTGGCGGGGGCGGGCACCGGGGAGCTGTTTTTT
TRBJ1-6 - TRBV5-5 TRBD1 CASRLTGDLSPLHF TGTGCCAGCAGACTCACAGGGGACCTCTCACCCCTCCACTTT
TRBJ2-3 - TRBV9 - CASSAGLTDTQYF TGTGCCAGCAGCGCGGGACTGACAGATACGCAGTATTTT
TRBJ2-1 - TRBV5-1 - CASSLAGGDYNEQFF TGCGCCAGCAGCTTGGCCGGGGGTGACTACAATGAGCAGTTCTTC
TRBJ2-3 - TRBV13 - CASSLAGHPFTDTQYF TGTGCCAGCAGCTTAGCCGGACACCCGTTCACAGATACGCAGTATTTT
TRBJ1-5 once TRBV6-6 TRBD1 CASSPRDRGHDQPQHF TGTGCCAGCAGTCCCCGGGACAGGGGGCATGATCAGCCCCAGCATTTT
TRBJ1-1 once TRBV10-3 - CAIRSDPGTLNTEAFF TGTGCCATCAGGTCAGATCCCGGGACACTGAACACTGAAGCTTTCTTT
TRBJ2-1 few TRBV9 TRBD2 CASSVGASGLTNEQFF TGTGCCAGCAGCGTAGGAGCTAGCGGATTAACCAATGAGCAGTTCTTC
TRBJ1-2 - TRBV2 - CASSDRTSYGYTF TGTGCCAGCAGCGACAGGACCTCCTATGGCTACACCTTC
TRBJ2-1 - TRBV5-8 TRBD2 CASIPEGTSGGAASGEQFF TGTGCCAGCATCCCCGAAGGGACTAGCGGGGGGGCCGCGTCAGGAGAGCAGTTCTTC
TRBJ2-1 large TRBV9 TRBD2 CASRPASGKYNEQFF TGTGCCAGCAGACCCGCTAGCGGGAAGTACAATGAGCAGTTCTTC
TRBJ2-3 - TRBV14 TRBD1 CASRRTDRVEDTQYF TGTGCCAGCAGGCGTACCGACAGGGTGGAAGATACGCAGTATTTT
TRBJ1-1 - TRBV30 TRBD1 CAWSPDRGDTEAFF TGTGCCTGGAGTCCGGACAGGGGGGACACTGAAGCTTTCTTT
TRBJ2-1 - TRBV9 - CASSVEWLVNEQFF TGTGCCAGCAGCGTAGAGTGGCTAGTGAATGAGCAGTTCTTC
TRBJ1-1 - TRBV6-5 TRBD1 CASRTGVTNTEAFF TGTGCCAGCAGGACAGGGGTTACGAACACTGAAGCTTTCTTT
TRBJ1-1 - TRBV5-1 - CASSHATGLNTEAFF TGCGCCAGCAGCCACGCCACAGGGTTGAACACTGAAGCTTTCTTT
TRBJ2-3 few TRBV10-3 - CAIRDQDSGGSDTQYF TGTGCCATCAGGGACCAGGACTCGGGTGGCTCAGATACGCAGTATTTT
TRBJ2-5 - TRBV19 TRBD1 CASSPLGQGSQETQYF TGTGCCAGTAGTCCCCTGGGACAGGGCTCTCAAGAGACCCAGTACTTC
TRBJ2-2 - TRBV10-3 TRBD1 CAISVGTDLPTNTGELFF TGTGCCATCAGTGTAGGGACAGATCTCCCCACGAACACCGGGGAGCTGTTTTTT